These 32 T cell receptor beta chains originate from one sample sequenced in a study of blood T cell repertoires in COVID-19. The method was immunoSEQ multiplex PCR; TCRdb's version includes in-frame clones alone and lacks a portion of them. Altogether 650,000 to 800,000 clones are present, 85% to 90% being singletons, with the ten largest covering more than 0.25%. Sequenced input: peripheral blood. All receptors derive from a woman younger than 30 with acute or convalescent COVID-19.

The CDR3 DNA follows: TGTGCCAGCAGCCACACAGATACGCAGTATTTT. Residues: CASSHTDTQYF. The chain combines TRBV9 with TRBJ2-3; D is unresolved. The CDR3 extends over 11 amino acids. Germline CDR1 is SGDLS and CDR2 is YYNGEE. Trimming shortened V by 4 bases and J by 2 bases, and 2 bases separated the two germline ends.

The chain couples TRBV14 to TRBJ1-2, with D possibly matching TRBD1 (6 bases). V lost 4 bases and J lost 7, with 31 bases in between. This CDR3 contains 19 residues. Germline V gives CDR1 SGHDN, CDR2 FVKESK. The CDR3 reads CASSLDLRPPGTFIGGYTF. CDR3 DNA sequence: TGTGCCAGCAGCCTCGACCTCCGACCCCCCGGGACATTCATAGGTGGCTACACCTTC.

The V gene is TRBV3-1 (or the pseudogene TRBV3-2), the J gene TRBJ1-1; a weak D match, TRBD1 (5 bases). Germline V CDR1 and CDR2: LGHDT, YNNKEL (reference sequence). Trimming stripped 4 bases from V and 3 bases from J, with 18 bases between. The CDR3 is 16 residues long. CDR3 nucleotide sequence: TGTGCCAGCAGCCCTACAGGCATTTATTGGGACACTGAAGCTTTCTTT. Translation: CASSPTGIYWDTEAFF.

This chain links TRBV19 with TRBJ1-1, with D possibly matching TRBD1 (6 bases). V shed 4 bases and J shed 0 bases, with 15 bases lying between them. In germline, CDR1 is LNHDA, CDR2 SQIVND (reference sequence). This CDR3 region has 16 residues. CDR3 loop: CASSSLDRAMNTEAFF. In nucleotides, the CDR3 is TGTGCCAGTAGTAGCCTGGACAGAGCTATGAACACTGAAGCTTTCTTT.

This chain's CDR3 is CATSDNDGNRTDTQYF. The CDR3 DNA sequence: TGTGCCACCAGTGACAACGACGGGAACCGCACAGATACGCAGTATTTT. V is TRBV24-1 and J is TRBJ2-3; possible D gene TRBD2, 5 bases. Trimming left V 4 bases short and J 1 base short, with 14 bases between. The CDR3 is made up of 16 amino acids. Per germline, CDR1 KGHDR and CDR2 SFDVKD.

The gene calls are TRBV3-1 (or the pseudogene TRBV3-2) and TRBJ2-5, with D maybe TRBD1 (6 bases). There are 15 residues in the CDR3. Per germline, CDR1 LGHDT and CDR2 YNNKEL (reference sequence). V was trimmed by 4 bases and J by 4 bases, leaving 16 bases between them. The DNA for the CDR3 is TGTGCCAGCAGCCCTGCCGGGACACGCGGAGAGACCCAGTACTTC. Its translation is CASSPAGTRGETQYF.

The rearrangement joins TRBV7-8 to TRBJ1-1; 7 bases line up with TRBD1. Germline assignment: CDR1 SGHVS and CDR2 FQNEAQ. This CDR3 comprises 14 residues. The junction had 5 bases not matched to a gene; V was cut back by 5 bases and J by 2 bases. The CDR3 loop is CASSLRDSNTEAFF. The CDR3 DNA is TGTGCCAGCAGCCTCCGGGACAGTAACACTGAAGCTTTCTTT.

The chain carries TRBV27 and TRBJ1-4, with TRBD1 matching over 8 bases. V gave up 7 bases and J gave up 1 base; unmatched junction bases: 17. The CDR3 has 19 amino acids. Germline values: CDR1 MNHEY, CDR2 SMNVEV (reference sequence). CDR3 sequence: CASTLVTGTGPLTNEKLFF. The CDR3 DNA follows: TGTGCCAGCACTCTCGTCACCGGGACAGGCCCATTAACTAATGAAAAACTGTTTTTT.

This clone was recorded once. This chain uses TRBV6-2 or TRBV6-3 with TRBJ1-2; D unclear. V dropped 6 bases and J dropped 1 base, with 15 bases sitting between them. Germline V gives CDR1 MNHEY, CDR2 SVGEGT. CDR3 size: 15 residues. The CDR3 protein is CASSPTQARNYGYTF. The DNA for the CDR3 is TGTGCCAGCAGCCCTACTCAAGCTCGTAACTATGGCTACACCTTC.

The rearrangement uses TRBV6-5 and TRBJ1-1; TRBD1 matches at 9 bases. J lost 0 bases, V lost 2 bases, and 4 bases had no gene match. The CDR3 loop spans 16 amino acids. Germline CDR1 reads MNHEY; CDR2 reads SVGAGI. CDR3 DNA: TGTGCCAGCAGTTACCAGTACAGGGGGCTGAACACTGAAGCTTTCTTT. Its translation is CASSYQYRGLNTEAFF.

The V call is TRBV19, the J call TRBJ1-2; D possibly corresponds to TRBD1 (5 bases). Germline values: CDR1 LNHDA, CDR2 SQIVND (reference sequence). The CDR3 length is 15 residues. Trimming removed 2 bases from V and 4 bases from J, with 14 bases in between. DNA of the CDR3: TGTGCCAGTAGTATAACAAGGGGCGCAGGCTATGGCTACACCTTC. It encodes CASSITRGAGYGYTF.

The chain carries TRBV9 and TRBJ1-1; D remains unclear. Between the trimmed V and J ends, which lost 4 bases and 8 bases, there was a span of 18 bases. This CDR3 is 14 amino acids long. Germline-derived CDR1 and CDR2 are SGDLS and YYNGEE. CDR3 DNA: TGTGCCAGCAGCCCTGACGTGGAGGCAGCCGAAGCTTTCTTT. This sequence encodes CASSPDVEAAEAFF.

The chain links TRBV19 to TRBJ1-2; a possible D gene is TRBD1 (5 bases). Trimming removed 6 bases from V and 12 bases from J, with 20 bases in between. Germline CDR1 is LNHDA and CDR2 is SQIVND (reference sequence). The CDR3 consists of 13 residues. CDR3 sequence reads: CASSRGGAVPDTF. The CDR3 DNA sequence: TGTGCCAGTAGCCGGGGAGGGGCAGTGCCCGACACCTTC.

The chain couples TRBV20-1 to TRBJ1-3; tentative D call: TRBD1 (5 bases). The germline CDR1 and CDR2 sequences are DFQATT and SNEGSKA (reference sequence). With 3 bases removed from V and 4 bases from J, the gap between germline ends came to 13 bases. The CDR3 totals 14 residues. The chain's CDR3 is CSASPGRTGNTIYF. The DNA of the CDR3 is TGCAGTGCTAGTCCGGGCAGGACAGGAAACACCATATATTTT.

The chain has TRBV9 and TRBJ1-6; 9 positions match TRBD1. The germline V gene has CDR1 SGDLS and CDR2 YYNGEE. The CDR3 has 17 amino acids. Trimming took 4 bases from V and 0 from J; bases not matched to a gene: 5. CDR3 in amino acids: CASSTWDRASYNSPLHF. CDR3 sequence (DNA): TGTGCCAGCAGCACCTGGGACAGGGCCTCCTATAATTCACCCCTCCACTTT.

The chain joins TRBV5-1 to TRBJ2-7, with 11 bases aligning to TRBD1. Per the germline V gene, CDR1 is SGHRS and CDR2 is YFSETQ. This CDR3 is built from 15 residues. Losses at the gene ends were 0 bases for V and 6 bases for J; bases not matched to a gene: 5. The CDR3 is CASSLDGQGAGEQYF. The CDR3 nucleotides are TGCGCCAGCAGCTTGGACGGACAGGGGGCTGGCGAGCAGTACTTC.

This chain links TRBV4-1 with TRBJ1-2; D perhaps matches TRBD1 (6 bases). CDR1 is MGHRA and CDR2 is YSYEKL in the germline V gene. The CDR3 extends over 14 amino acids. V lost 5 bases, J lost 3 bases, and 13 bases lay in between. The DNA of the CDR3 is TGCGCCAGCAGCTCCAGGGGAGGGGACTATGGCTACACCTTC. Residues: CASSSRGGDYGYTF.

The J gene is TRBJ2-6, the V gene TRBV13, with unresolved D. Trimming left V 3 bases short and J 4 bases short, with 7 bases between. CDR3 length: 14 amino acids. The germline V gene has CDR1 PRHDT and CDR2 FYEKMQ (reference sequence). This CDR3 is CASSLPTGANVLTF. The CDR3 bases are TGTGCCAGCAGCTTGCCGACAGGGGCCAACGTCCTGACTTTC.

The CDR3 DNA sequence: TGTGCCAGCAGCTTAAAGGGGGAAGGCGCCGGGGAGCTGTTTTTT. This gives the protein CASSLKGEGAGELFF. The chain employs TRBV11-1 and TRBJ2-2; tentatively, D is TRBD1 (6 bases). The CDR3 has 15 amino acids. Trimming left V 2 bases short and J 6 bases short, with 13 bases between. Per the germline V gene, CDR1 is SGHAT and CDR2 is FQDESV (reference sequence). The full variable domain, completed using reference TRBV11-1 and TRBJ2-2, is EAEVAQSPRYKITEKSQAVAFWCDPISGHATLYWYRQILGQGPELLVQFQDESVVDDSQLPKDRFSAERLKGVDSTLKIQPAELGDSAMYLCASSLKGEGAGELFFGEGSRLTVL.

The chain employs TRBV5-1 and TRBJ2-7; maybe TRBD1 (7 bases). Germline values: CDR1 SGHRS, CDR2 YFSETQ. The V end was cut by 1 base, the J end by 0 bases, with 17 bases between. This CDR3 region has 17 residues. CDR3 nucleotide sequence: TGCGCCAGCAGCTTGAGACGGGGGACAGAACTCTCCTACGAGCAGTACTTC. This gives the protein CASSLRRGTELSYEQYF. Drawing the rest from reference TRBV5-1 and TRBJ2-7, the complete variable domain is KAGVTQTPRYLIKTRGQQVTLSCSPISGHRSVSWYQQTPGQGLQFLFEYFSETQRNKGNFPGRFSGRQFSNSRSEMNVSTLELGDSALYLCASSLRRGTELSYEQYFGPGTRLTVT.

The rearrangement links TRBV5-1 to TRBJ2-3; 15 nucleotides agree with TRBD2. Germline loops: CDR1 SGHRS, CDR2 YFSETQ. The CDR3 runs 18 residues. The J segment lost 7 bases and the V segment lost 1 base, leaving 10 bases of the junction unmatched. CDR3 loop: CASSLSLGLAGGIYTQYF. In DNA, the CDR3 is TGCGCCAGCAGCTTGTCCCTGGGACTAGCGGGGGGAATATATACGCAGTATTTT. The full variable domain, in which reference TRBV5-1 and TRBJ2-3 provide the parts outside the CDR3, is KAGVTQTPRYLIKTRGQQVTLSCSPISGHRSVSWYQQTPGQGLQFLFEYFSETQRNKGNFPGRFSGRQFSNSRSEMNVSTLELGDSALYLCASSLSLGLAGGIYTQYFGPGTRLTVL.

This chain links TRBV7-8 with TRBJ1-5, with D possibly matching TRBD1 (5 bases). This CDR3 spans 15 amino acids. The V end was cut by 2 bases, the J end by 4 bases, with 12 bases between. CDR1 and CDR2 from the germline V gene are SGHVS and FQNEAQ. CDR3 bases: TGTGCCAGCAGCTTAAGGGTAGGGGTGAATCAGCCCCAGCATTTT. The encoded protein is CASSLRVGVNQPQHF.

In DNA, the CDR3 is TGCAGCTATGGACAGGGGGCCTCCACAGATACGCAGTATTTT. Its protein product is CSYGQGASTDTQYF. The V call is TRBV29-1, the J call TRBJ2-3, with 11 bases fitting TRBD1. The CDR3 has 14 amino acids. V was clipped by 8 bases and J by 2 bases; unmatched bases: 6. Germline loops: CDR1 SQVTM, CDR2 ANQGSEA.

The V and J genes are TRBV11-2 and TRBJ1-1, with D possibly TRBD1 on 5 matching bases. Trimming pared 3 bases from V and 6 bases from J, leaving 17 bases between. The CDR3 length is 15 residues. Germline V CDR1 and CDR2: SGHAT, FQNNGV. CDR3 DNA: TGTGCCAGCAGCTTTAACCCTCGGGGGATCGCTGAAGCTTTCTTT. As protein: CASSFNPRGIAEAFF.

V and J are TRBV7-9 and TRBJ2-1; 10 nucleotides line up with TRBD2. V lost 5 bases to trimming and J lost 4 bases; unmatched junction nucleotides: 8. The CDR3 loop spans 16 amino acids. Per germline, CDR1 SEHNR and CDR2 FQNEAQ (reference sequence). The CDR3 DNA follows: TGTGCCAGCAGCACTGCTAGCGGGGGAGGGTACAATGAGCAGTTCTTC. Its protein product is CASSTASGGGYNEQFF.

The chain joins TRBV4-1 to TRBJ2-2, with 10 bases fitting TRBD2. The CDR3 is made up of 14 amino acids. Looked up from germline, CDR1 is MGHRA and CDR2 is YSYEKL. V was pared by 10 bases and J by 7 bases, with 9 bases of the junction left unmatched. CDR3 residues: CATQRGGRGGELFF. CDR3 DNA: TGCGCCACCCAGCGGGGGGGAAGAGGCGGGGAGCTGTTTTTT.

The chain carries TRBV3-1 (or the pseudogene TRBV3-2) and TRBJ1-1, with D perhaps TRBD1 (5 bases). Germline values: CDR1 LGHDT, CDR2 YNNKEL (reference sequence). The V and J ends lost 1 base and 4 bases respectively, with 10 bases between them. There are 14 residues in the CDR3. CDR3 coding DNA: TGTGCCAGCAGCCAAGGCAGGGTGGCCACTGAAGCTTTCTTT. Translated: CASSQGRVATEAFF.

This chain connects TRBV21-1 to TRBJ2-7; the table assigns TRBD1, which was not confirmed against the DNA. TRBV21-1 is labeled a pseudogene. The CDR3 has 15 residues. The CDR3 protein is CASSKTPGGYYEQYF. CDR3 nucleotides: TGTGCCAGCAGCAAAACCCCAGGGGGCTACTACGAGCAGTACTTC.

The chain joins TRBV30 to TRBJ1-1; perhaps TRBD1 as D (5 bases). The CDR3 runs 14 residues. V was cut by 2 bases and J by 9 bases, with 19 bases left in between. CDR1 and CDR2 from the germline V gene are GTSNPN and SVGIG (reference sequence). The CDR3 spells CAWSPRYRTEQAFF. CDR3 nucleotides: TGTGCCTGGAGTCCACGATACAGGACGGAGCAAGCTTTCTTT.

J is TRBJ2-7 and V is TRBV7-9; 7 bases line up with TRBD1. This CDR3 contains 13 residues. The germline gives CDR1 SEHNR, CDR2 FQNEAQ (reference sequence). V lost 3 bases, J lost 3 bases, and 2 bases stayed unmatched. The CDR3 nucleotides are TGTGCCAGCAGCTTCGGACAGGTCTACGAGCAGTACTTC. Protein sequence: CASSFGQVYEQYF. The full variable domain, with the rest looked up from reference TRBV7-9 and TRBJ2-7, is DTGVSQNPRHKITKRGQNVTFRCDPISEHNRLYWYRQTLGQGPEFLTYFQNEAQLEKSRLLSDRFSAERPKGSFSTLEIQRTEQGDSAMYLCASSFGQVYEQYFGPGTRLTVT.

The J gene is TRBJ1-5, the V gene TRBV18; D is undetermined. The CDR3 has 14 amino acids. Germline CDR1 is KGHSH and CDR2 is LQKENI. The V end lost 0 bases, the J end lost 5 bases, and 8 bases lay between the germline ends. As DNA, the CDR3 is TGTGCCAGCTCACCACCTGAACAGCATCAGCCCCAGCATTTT. Translated: CASSPPEQHQPQHF.

The V call is TRBV6-5, the J call TRBJ2-7; the match to TRBD1 covers 9 bases. This CDR3 is built from 14 residues. V was clipped by 1 base and J by 6 bases; unmatched bases: 4. Germline V CDR1 and CDR2: MNHEY, SVGAGI. This CDR3 reads CASSYFRTGVEQYF. CDR3 DNA sequence: TGTGCCAGCAGTTACTTTCGGACAGGGGTCGAGCAGTACTTC.